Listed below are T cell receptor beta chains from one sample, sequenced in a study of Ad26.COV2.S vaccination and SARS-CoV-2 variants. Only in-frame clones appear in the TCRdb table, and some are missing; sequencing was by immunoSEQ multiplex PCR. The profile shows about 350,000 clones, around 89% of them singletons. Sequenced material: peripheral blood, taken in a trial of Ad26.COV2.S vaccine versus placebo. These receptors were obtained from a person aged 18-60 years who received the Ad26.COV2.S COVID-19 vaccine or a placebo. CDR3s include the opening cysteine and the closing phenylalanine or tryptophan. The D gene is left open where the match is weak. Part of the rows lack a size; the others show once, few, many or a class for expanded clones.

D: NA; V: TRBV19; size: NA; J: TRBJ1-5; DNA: TGTGCCAGTAGTATCGTCGGGGCATTATCCAATCAGCCCCAGCATTTT; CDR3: CASSIVGALSNQPQHF
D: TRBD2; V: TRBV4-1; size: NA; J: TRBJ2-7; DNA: TGCGCCAGCAGCCAAGAAAGGACTAGCTACGAGCAGTACTTC; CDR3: CASSQERTSYEQYF
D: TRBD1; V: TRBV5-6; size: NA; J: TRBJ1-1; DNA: TGTGCCAGCAGCGGACCGGGACAGGGGGCCGCTGAAGCTTTCTTT; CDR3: CASSGPGQGAAEAFF
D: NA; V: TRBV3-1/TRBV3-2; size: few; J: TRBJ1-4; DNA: TGTGCCAGCAGTCAAGGGGTGTGGGATGAAAAACTGTTTTTT; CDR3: CASSQGVWDEKLFF
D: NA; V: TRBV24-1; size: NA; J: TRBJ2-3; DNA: TGTGCCACCAGTGATTCGACCTCGGGGAGGGGGAGCACAGATACGCAGTATTTT; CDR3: CATSDSTSGRGSTDTQYF
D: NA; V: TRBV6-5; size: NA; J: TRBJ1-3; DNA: TGTGCCAGCAGGCCAGACAGGTTCAATGGAAACACCATATATTTT; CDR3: CASRPDRFNGNTIYF
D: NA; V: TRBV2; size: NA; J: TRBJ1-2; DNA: TGTGCCAGCAGTGAAGCGCGAAGGGGCACAGGCTACACCTTC; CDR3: CASSEARRGTGYTF
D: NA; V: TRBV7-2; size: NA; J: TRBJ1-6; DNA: TGTGCCAGCAGCCCACTGTTGTCACCCCTCCACTTT; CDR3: CASSPLLSPLHF
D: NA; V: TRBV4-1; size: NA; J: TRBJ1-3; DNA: TGCGCCAGCAGCCAAAATGGTCCGGAGAACTCTGGAAACACCATATATTTT; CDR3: CASSQNGPENSGNTIYF
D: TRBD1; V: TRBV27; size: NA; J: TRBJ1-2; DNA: TGTGCCAGCTGTTCACCGGGCGGAGGGGGCACATACTATGGCTACACCTTC; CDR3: CASCSPGGGGTYYGYTF
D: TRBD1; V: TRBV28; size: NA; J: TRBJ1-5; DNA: TGTGCCAGCAGGCCCGACAGGGGCAATCAGCCCCAGCATTTT; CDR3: CASRPDRGNQPQHF
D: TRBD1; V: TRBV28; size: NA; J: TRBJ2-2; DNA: TGTGCCAGCAGTTTAGGACAGGGGTTGGATAGGACCGGGGAGCTGTTTTTT; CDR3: CASSLGQGLDRTGELFF
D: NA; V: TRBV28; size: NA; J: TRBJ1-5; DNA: TGTGCCAGCCGAAATAGCAATCAGCCCCAGCATTTT; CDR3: CASRNSNQPQHF
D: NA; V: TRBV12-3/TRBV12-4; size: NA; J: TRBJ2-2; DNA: TGTGCCAGCAGCTTCTGGGCCGGGGAGCTGTTTTTT; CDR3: CASSFWAGELFF
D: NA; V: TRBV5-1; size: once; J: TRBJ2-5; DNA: TGCGCCAGCAGCTTTAGCCGCAGGGGTAGAGAGACCCAGTACTTC; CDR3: CASSFSRRGRETQYF
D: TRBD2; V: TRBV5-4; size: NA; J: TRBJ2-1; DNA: TGTGCCAGCAGCTTGTCGCTAGCGGGGGATGAGCAGTTCTTC; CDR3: CASSLSLAGDEQFF
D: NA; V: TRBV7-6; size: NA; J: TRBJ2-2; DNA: TGTGCCAGCAGCTTAAGGGATGGGGTGAACACCGGGGAGCTGTTTTTT; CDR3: CASSLRDGVNTGELFF